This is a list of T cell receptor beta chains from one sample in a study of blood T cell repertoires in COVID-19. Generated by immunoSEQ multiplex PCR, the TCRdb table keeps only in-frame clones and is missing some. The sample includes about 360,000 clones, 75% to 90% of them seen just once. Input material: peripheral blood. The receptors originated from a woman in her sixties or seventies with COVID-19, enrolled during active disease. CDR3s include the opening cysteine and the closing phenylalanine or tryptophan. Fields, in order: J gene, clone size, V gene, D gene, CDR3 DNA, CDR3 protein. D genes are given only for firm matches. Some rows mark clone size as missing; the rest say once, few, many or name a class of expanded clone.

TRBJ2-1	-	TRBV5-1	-	TGCGCCAGCAGCAAAGACAGATACAATGAGCAGTTCTTC	CASSKDRYNEQFF
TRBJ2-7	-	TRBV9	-	TGTGCCAGCAGCTCCGGTTACTCCTACGAGCAGTACTTC	CASSSGYSYEQYF
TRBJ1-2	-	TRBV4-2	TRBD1	TGTGCCAGCAGCGTGGGGACAGGGGTTTTCTATGGCTACACCTTC	CASSVGTGVFYGYTF
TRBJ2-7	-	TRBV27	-	TGTGCCAGCAGTTTGACCGCGGGACAGATCTACGAGCAGTACTTC	CASSLTAGQIYEQYF
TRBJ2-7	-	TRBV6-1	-	TGTGCCAGCAGTGAGGAACAGGGCTACGAGCAGTACTTC	CASSEEQGYEQYF
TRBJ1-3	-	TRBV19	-	TGTGCCAGTAACGTGGGACTGATCTCTGGAAACACCATATATTTT	CASNVGLISGNTIYF
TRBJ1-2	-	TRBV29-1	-	TGCAGCGTGCCAGGGAAAAGGGGCTACACCTTC	CSVPGKRGYTF
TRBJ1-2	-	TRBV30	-	TGTGCCTGGAGTACATCAGGGAAACTTTATGGCTACACCTTC	CAWSTSGKLYGYTF
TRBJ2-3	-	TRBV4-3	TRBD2	TGCGCCAGCAGCCAAGACCCCGTGGGTAGACTAGCGGGGGCGACAGATACGCAGTATTTT	CASSQDPVGRLAGATDTQYF
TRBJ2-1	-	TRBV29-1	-	TGCAGCGCCCGGCTGGAGGGCTCCTACAATGAGCAGTTCTTC	CSARLEGSYNEQFF
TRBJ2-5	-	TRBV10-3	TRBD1	TGTGCCACGCGGGACAGGGTCCAGACCCAGTACTTC	CATRDRVQTQYF
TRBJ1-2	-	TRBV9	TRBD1	TGTGCCAGCAGCGCCCGATCGACAGGGGTCAACTATGGCTACACCTTC	CASSARSTGVNYGYTF
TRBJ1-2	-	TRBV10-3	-	TGTGCCATCCCGTGGAGGACTCTAAACTATGGCTACACCTTC	CAIPWRTLNYGYTF
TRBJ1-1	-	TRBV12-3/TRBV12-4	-	TGTGCCAGCAGTTTTGAGTCTGAAGCTTTCTTT	CASSFESEAFF
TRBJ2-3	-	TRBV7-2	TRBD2	TGTGCCAGCAGCTTAGGATCGCGCGGGGGGGCCCCGTATTTT	CASSLGSRGGAPYF
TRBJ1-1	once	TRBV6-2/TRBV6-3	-	TGTGCCAGCAGTTACTCGATGAATTTTAGGTGGGCGGAAACAGGAAGCACTGAAGCTTTCTTT	CASSYSMNFRWAETGSTEAFF
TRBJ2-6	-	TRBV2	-	TGTGCCAGCAGGGAGCCAAGTGCAGGGGCCAACGTCCTGACTTTC	CASREPSAGANVLTF
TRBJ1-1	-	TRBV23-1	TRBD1	TGCGCCAGCAGTCAATCCAGGCCCCTGGACAGGGGTGGGATGAACACTGAAGCTTTCTTT	CASSQSRPLDRGGMNTEAFF
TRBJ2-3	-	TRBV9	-	TGTGCCAGCAGCGTAGGACAGATTGAGCTGACAGATACGCAGTATTTT	CASSVGQIELTDTQYF
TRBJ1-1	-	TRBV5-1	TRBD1	TGCGCCAGCTCGATGGCTCAGGGGGCGGCGACTGAAGCTTTCTTT	CASSMAQGAATEAFF
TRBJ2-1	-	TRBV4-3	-	TGCGCCAGCAGCCAAGGAGGGAATGAGCAGTTCTTC	CASSQGGNEQFF
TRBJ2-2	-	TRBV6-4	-	TGTGCCAGCAGTGACGAGGCCTTATTGAACACCGGGGAGCTGTTTTTT	CASSDEALLNTGELFF
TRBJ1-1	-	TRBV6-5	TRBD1	TGTGCCAGTTTACGACAGGGTGGGACTGAAGCTTTCTTT	CASLRQGGTEAFF
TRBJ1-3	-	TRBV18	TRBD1	TGTGCCAGCTCAGCGCCGGGACAGGGACCTGGAAACACCATATATTTT	CASSAPGQGPGNTIYF
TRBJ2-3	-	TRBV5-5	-	TGTGCCAGCAGCCCCGGAGGGATGACGCAGTATTTT	CASSPGGMTQYF
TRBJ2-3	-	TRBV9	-	TGTGCCAGCAGCGCTGTAATCACAGATACGCAGTATTTT	CASSAVITDTQYF
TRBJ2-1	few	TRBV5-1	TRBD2	TGCGCCAGCAGCTTGGGGGCTAGCGGATACAATGAGCAGTTCTTC	CASSLGASGYNEQFF